The entry below describes one T cell receptor beta chain. Its antigen is currently unknown. The PCR was carried out with 60 Vbeta primers and 13 Jbeta primers. TCRdb's table, derived via immunoSEQ multiplex PCR, lists solely in-frame clones and lacks some. The sample has about 70,000 clones, 74% seen once; the top ten hold approximately 12%. This entry belongs to a study of cytomegalovirus exposure and HLA in healthy donors. General study points: Donor immune exposure was known only as CMV serostatus. While the bulk of TCR sequences proved rare, some public TCRs turned up in many donors. Most of the TCR beta V segments (in an earlier analysis) were productive either about 90% or about 30% of the time.

This CDR3 contains 17 residues. With V trimmed by 0 bases and J by 5 bases, 9 bases remained unmatched. Germline V gives CDR1 SGHRS, CDR2 YFSETQ. The sample was PBMCs. The receptor's source is a woman aged 60-70 years in good health and CMV-seropositive. The rearrangement joins TRBV5-1 to TRBJ2-5; 11 bases fit TRBD2. The CDR3: CASSLVASGGRAETQYF. CDR3 DNA: TGCGCCAGCAGCTTGGTGGCTAGCGGGGGGAGGGCCGAGACCCAGTACTTC.